This is a list of T cell receptor beta chains from one sample in a study of blood T cells in healthy people across ages. MiXCR, run by TCRdb on the 5' RACE reads, gives a single entry per CDR3 protein. The sample carries 1.5 million to 2 million distinct CDR3 sequences, roughly two fifths recorded once. Sequencing was performed on blood. Source of these receptors: a human donor in good health. Each CDR3 is given with its conserved first and last residue. A D gene is named only where the DNA matches it firmly. Clone size is stated in some rows and not others, as once, few, many or a class when expanded.

TRBV27	.	.	TRBJ2-7	TGTGCCAGCAGTTTAGGCCGAGGGACTCTTCTCTACGAGCAGTACTTC	CASSLGRGTLLYEQYF
TRBV5-5	.	.	TRBJ2-1	TGTGCCAGCACCCGGCGGAGGGGGGAGGGGGAGCAGTTCTTC	CASTRRRGEGEQFF
TRBV7-2	.	TRBD1	TRBJ1-2	TGTGCCAGCAGCTTAGTGGGGGGACAGAACTATGGCTACACCTTC	CASSLVGGQNYGYTF
TRBV6-6	few	.	TRBJ2-7	TGTGCCAGCAGTTACTCGAGGGGGTCAGACGAGCAGTACTTC	CASSYSRGSDEQYF
TRBV12-3/TRBV12-4	.	.	TRBJ2-3	TGTGCCAGAGTTGGCGCAGATACGCAGTATTTT	CARVGADTQYF
TRBV5-1	few	.	TRBJ2-3	TGCGCCAGCAGCTTTGAGTGGGGAGATACGCAGTATTTT	CASSFEWGDTQYF
TRBV13	.	.	TRBJ2-4	TGTGCCAGCAGCTTAGGGACTAGTGGAAACATTCAGTACTTC	CASSLGTSGNIQYF
TRBV10-2	.	.	TRBJ1-6	TGCGCCAGCACCGGGGAAGCTAGCGGTGGTTCACCCCTCCACTTT	CASTGEASGGSPLHF
TRBV7-2	.	.	TRBJ1-5	TGTGCCAGCAGCCTAGACACGCCACCAACCCTTCAGCCCCAGCATTTT	CASSLDTPPTLQPQHF
TRBV24-1	.	.	TRBJ2-2	TGTGCCACCAGTGACCAACTAGGGAGCACCGGGGAGCTGTTTTTT	CATSDQLGSTGELFF
TRBV7-3	.	TRBD2	TRBJ2-5	TGTGCCAGCAGCTTAATGGGCGGGGGAGATGAGCAGTACTTC	CASSLMGGGDEQYF
TRBV6-5	.	.	TRBJ1-2	TGTGCCAGCATTCCCACTGGGGGTGGCTATGGCTACACCTTC	CASIPTGGGYGYTF
TRBV5-1	many	.	TRBJ2-5	TGTGCCAGCAGCTTAGGATCCCAAGAGACCCAGTACTTC	CASSLGSQETQYF
TRBV18	once	.	TRBJ1-5	TGTGCCAGCTCACCATCGCGGGGAGATTATCAGCCCCAGCATTTT	CASSPSRGDYQPQHF
TRBV4-2	few	.	TRBJ1-2	TGTGCCAGCAGCCATGAGCGGGGAAATGGCTACACCTTC	CASSHERGNGYTF
TRBV12-3/TRBV12-4	.	.	TRBJ1-2	TGTGCCAGCAGTTTAAGGGTTTCAGGGGTTAATGGCTACACCTTC	CASSLRVSGVNGYTF
TRBV7-3	.	.	TRBJ2-1	TGTGCCAGCAGCTCAAACCCTACAGGCTACAATGAGCAGTTCTTC	CASSSNPTGYNEQFF